The 9 T cell receptor beta chains listed next were all sequenced from one sample in a study of T cell responses to AZD1222 COVID-19 vaccine. Assay used: immunoSEQ multiplex PCR; TCRdb lists only in-frame clones, some missing. The sample contains 95,000 or so clones, approximately 90% of which appear only once. Sequences were derived from peripheral blood, sampled 28 days after the second AZD1222 dose. The receptors shown here come from an adult who received the AZD1222 COVID-19 vaccine.

CDR3 in amino acids: CASSTVQNTGELFF. CDR3 in DNA: TGTGCCAGTAGTACGGTACAGAACACCGGGGAGCTGTTTTTT. The rearrangement joins TRBV19 to TRBJ2-2, with D unresolved. The V gene's germline CDR1 is LNHDA and CDR2 SQIVND (reference sequence). The V gene lost 4 bases and the J gene lost 1 base, with 7 bases spanning the gap. This CDR3 has 14 amino acids.

The chain links TRBV30 to TRBJ1-5; tentative D call: TRBD1 (6 bases). There are 13 residues in the CDR3. Trimming stripped 5 bases from V and 6 bases from J, with 14 bases between. The germline V gene encodes CDR1 GTSNPN and CDR2 SVGIG (reference sequence). In nucleotides, the CDR3 is TGTGCCTGGGGACAGAACGAGGGTCAGCCCCAGCATTTT. Protein: CAWGQNEGQPQHF.

V and J are TRBV28 and TRBJ1-3, with D perhaps TRBD1 (6 bases). CDR1 and CDR2 (germline): MDHEN, SYDVKM. V lost 6 bases and J lost 1, with 13 bases in between. The CDR3 runs to 15 residues. The CDR3 DNA reads TGTGCCAGCAGCCTCGCAGGGGTTTCTGGAAACACCATATATTTT. Translating gives CASSLAGVSGNTIYF. The full variable domain, completed using reference TRBV28 and TRBJ1-3, is DVKVTQSSRYLVKRTGEKVFLECVQDMDHENMFWYRQDPGLGLRLIYFSYDVKMKEKGDIPEGYSVSREKKERFSLILESASTNQTSMYLCASSLAGVSGNTIYFGEGSWLTVV.

The chain recombines TRBV24-1 with TRBJ2-2; 9 bases are shared with TRBD2. The trim removed 4 bases at V and 3 bases at J, leaving 5 bases unmatched. The CDR3 is 16 residues long. Germline V lookup: CDR1 KGHDR, CDR2 SFDVKD. DNA of the CDR3: TGTGCCACCAGTGAAGGGACTAGCCTTTACACCGGGGAGCTGTTTTTT. It yields the protein CATSEGTSLYTGELFF.

The rearrangement joins TRBV5-1 to TRBJ1-1, with D perhaps TRBD1 (6 bases). V lost 3 bases to trimming and J lost 3 bases, with 15 bases between them. The CDR3 is 15 amino acids. CDR1 SGHRS and CDR2 YFSETQ come from the germline V gene. The DNA of the CDR3 is TGCGCCAGCAGCTCAATGGGGGGCGCCGACACTGAAGCTTTCTTT. Translating it yields CASSSMGGADTEAFF.

The rearrangement uses TRBV6-5 and TRBJ2-7; 9 positions match TRBD1. The CDR3 is 14 residues long. The ends lost 2 bases at V and 7 bases at J; junction bases unmatched: 6. Germline assignment: CDR1 MNHEY and CDR2 SVGAGI. Written as DNA, the CDR3 is TGTGCCAGCAGTTACCCGGGACAGGGACCTGAGCAGTACTTC. Amino acid sequence: CASSYPGQGPEQYF.

This clone appeared many times. The chain has TRBV2 and TRBJ2-7, with TRBD2 as a possible D gene (6 bases). This CDR3 comprises 12 residues. Germline CDR1 is SNHLY and CDR2 is FYNNEI. The ends were cut back, 7 bases at V and 5 bases at J, with 12 bases in the middle. The DNA for the CDR3 is TGTGCCAGCACCGGCGGAGGGGACGAGCAGTACTTC. Translation: CASTGGGDEQYF.

About this clone itself: At one boundary the junction diverges from the germline segment, which might be a read error. This chain connects TRBV2 to TRBJ2-7; TRBD2 might be the D (5 bases). There are 11 residues in the CDR3. Per the germline V gene, CDR1 is SNHLY and CDR2 is FYNNEI. The CDR3: CASGLVSPGDF. The CDR3, as DNA: TGTGCCAGCGGACTGGTGTCACCCGGCGACTTC.

This clone came up once. CDR3 protein: CASILRGGTEAFF. The CDR3 DNA reads TGTGCCAGCATCCTACGGGGGGGCACTGAAGCTTTCTTT. This rearrangement joins TRBV7-3 to TRBJ1-1; D may be TRBD1 (5 bases). The V gene lost 7 bases and the J gene lost 4 bases, with 13 bases spanning the gap. Germline loops: CDR1 SGHTA, CDR2 FQGTGA. The CDR3 contains 13 residues.